This T cell receptor (beta chain) was sequenced for a study of blood T cell repertoires in COVID-19. Study-level information: Nucleic acid was either cDNA or gDNA, and it came from T cells, B-cell-depleted T cells, or PBMCs.

The CDR3 totals 14 residues. The V end was cut by 0 bases, the J end by 3 bases, with 9 bases between. Germline loops: CDR1 LNHNV, CDR2 YYDKDF (reference sequence). In the original processing: By means of reference gene primer amplification, nucleated cell counts were estimated. Using immunoSEQ multiplex PCR, the repertoire was profiled, and TCRdb retains in-frame clones only, with some absent. V, J and clone size reflect that table, while D and trimming were determined from the DNA. The sample has approximately 170,000 clones; around 90% are singletons. Sample: peripheral blood. This chain links TRBV15 with TRBJ2-7; possible D gene TRBD1, 6 bases. This receptor was obtained from a man aged 18 to 29 with COVID-19, enrolled during active disease. CDR3 sequence: CATSRDRTDYEQYF. The CDR3 bases are TGTGCCACCAGCAGAGATCGGACAGACTACGAGCAGTACTTC.